This is a list of T cell receptor beta chains from one sample in a study of T cells after yellow fever vaccination. TCRdb redid the calling of the 5' RACE reads with MiXCR, one entry per CDR3 protein. The repertoire holds 200,000 to 250,000 distinct CDR3 sequences, 6.9% seen once, with about 0.85% in the top ten. The material was CD4+ T cells sorted from PBMCs, obtained 15 days after the yellow fever booster vaccination. The source is a man aged 25 to 45 who received the YFV17D yellow fever vaccine. The CDR3 runs from the conserved cysteine through the conserved F or W. A D gene is named only where the DNA matches it firmly. Some rows have no size entry. The others give once, few or many, or a class for an expanded clone.

>TRBJ2-5|many|TRBV3-1|NA
TGTGCCAGCAGCCAACGGATGGTGAGGGTTCAAGAGACCCAGTACTTC
CASSQRMVRVQETQYF
>TRBJ2-3|NA|TRBV25-1|NA
TGTGCCAGCAGTGGAGTCACAGATACGCAGTATTTT
CASSGVTDTQYF
>TRBJ2-7|many|TRBV11-3|TRBD1
TGTGCCAGCAGCTTAGGGGGGACAGGGACGGTGGAGCAGTACTTC
CASSLGGTGTVEQYF
>TRBJ2-1|many|TRBV20-1|NA
TGCAGTGCCACTCTAGCGAGGAATGAGCAGTTCTTC
CSATLARNEQFF
>TRBJ2-2|few|TRBV15|NA
TGTGCCACCAGCAGAGGAGACCAAACCGGGGAGCTGTTTTTT
CATSRGDQTGELFF
>TRBJ2-1|many|TRBV5-4|NA
TGTGCCAGCAGCTCGTGGTGGGCAGAGGAGCAGTTCTTC
CASSSWWAEEQFF
>TRBJ2-7|many|TRBV7-2|NA
TGTGCCAGCAGCTTGGTCGAGGGATCTACCTACGAGCAGTACTTC
CASSLVEGSTYEQYF
>TRBJ2-7|many|TRBV10-2|TRBD2
TGCGCCAGCCCTGGACTAGTTTTGAGCTCCTACGAGCAGTACTTC
CASPGLVLSSYEQYF
>TRBJ2-7|many|TRBV7-6|TRBD1
TGTGCCAGCAGCACCCACCGTCGAGATCCCGGGACAGGGCCCATCTACGAGCAGTACTTC
CASSTHRRDPGTGPIYEQYF
>TRBJ2-3|NA|TRBV7-2|NA
TGTGCCAGCAGCTCTAGACACACCGACACGGATACGCAGTATTTT
CASSSRHTDTDTQYF
>TRBJ2-5|few|TRBV20-1|NA
TGCAGTGCTTGCCCCAGGAGCAGGGCGGAGACCCAGTACTTC
CSACPRSRAETQYF
>TRBJ2-3|NA|TRBV25-1|TRBD2
TGTGCCAGCAGGGGAGCGGGAGGGCCTTATACGCAGTATTTT
CASRGAGGPYTQYF
>TRBJ1-1|NA|TRBV29-1|NA
TGCAGCGTACCGGGAGGGACTGAAGCTTTCTTT
CSVPGGTEAFF
>TRBJ2-5|NA|TRBV20-1|NA
TGCAGTGTTAGAGGAGGAGTTCAAGAGACCCAGTACTTC
CSVRGGVQETQYF
>TRBJ1-1|many|TRBV6-6|TRBD1
TGTGCCAGCACTGGGACAGATACTTTGAACACTGAAGCTTTCTTT
CASTGTDTLNTEAFF
>TRBJ2-7|few|TRBV6-1|NA
TGTGCCAGCGGATATCCGCTCTCCTACGAGCAGTACTTC
CASGYPLSYEQYF
>TRBJ2-5|NA|TRBV18|TRBD1
TGTGCCAGCCAACTGGGACAGGATGAAGAGACCCAGTACTTC
CASQLGQDEETQYF
>TRBJ2-7|few|TRBV6-5|NA
TGTGCCAGCAAAAGATTCTGGGAGCAGGGGAAGGAGCAGTACTTC
CASKRFWEQGKEQYF
>TRBJ1-1|few|TRBV7-9|NA
TGTGCCAGCAGCTTCGGTGGCATGAACACTGAAGCTTTCTTT
CASSFGGMNTEAFF
>TRBJ2-7|NA|TRBV20-1|NA
TGCAGTGCCAGCCAGCGCCAAATAAACCGCGAGCAGTACTTC
CSASQRQINREQYF
>TRBJ2-1|NA|TRBV29-1|NA
TGCAGCGCCCTGAACACGGGGCTAATCAATGAGCAGTTCTTC
CSALNTGLINEQFF
>TRBJ2-2|many|TRBV4-3|NA
TGCGCCAGCAGCCAAGAGCAGGGCTTTGCCGGGGAGCTGTTTTTT
CASSQEQGFAGELFF
>TRBJ2-3|few|TRBV15|TRBD2
TGTGCCACCAGCAGAACGGGACTAGCGGGAGATAAAGATACGCAGTATTTT
CATSRTGLAGDKDTQYF
>TRBJ2-7|NA|TRBV10-3|TRBD2
TGTGCCATCAGCACTAGCGGCCCCCCCGAGCAGTACTTC
CAISTSGPPEQYF
>TRBJ2-1|few|TRBV29-1|TRBD2
TGCAGCGTTGTGGGGGGAGCGGGAGGGTTTCGGTACAATGAGCAGTTCTTC
CSVVGGAGGFRYNEQFF
>TRBJ2-1|many|TRBV11-2|NA
TGTGCCAGCAGCCTTTGGGGGGGCCAATACAATGAGCAGTTCTTC
CASSLWGGQYNEQFF
>TRBJ1-2|NA|TRBV29-1|NA
TGCAGCGTTGGAGGAGCTCTAGATGGCTACACCTTC
CSVGGALDGYTF
>TRBJ2-7|few|TRBV5-6|NA
TGTGCCAGCAGCTTGTTGGGACTCGCCTCGCACGAGCAGTACTTC
CASSLLGLASHEQYF
>TRBJ2-3|many|TRBV15|TRBD2
TGTGCCACCAGCGAGGCCAGGGAGGGGACAGATACGCAGTATTTT
CATSEAREGTDTQYF
>TRBJ2-7|few|TRBV12-3/TRBV12-4|NA
TGTGCCAGCAGTTTAAAGGTCTCCTACGAGCAGTACTTC
CASSLKVSYEQYF
>TRBJ2-7|NA|TRBV29-1|TRBD1
TGCAGCGTTAAAGACAGGGGGCGGTACGAGCAGTACTTC
CSVKDRGRYEQYF
>TRBJ2-1|few|TRBV6-2/TRBV6-3|NA
TGTGCCAGCAGTTGGGACGGGGTGGCTGAGCAGTTCTTC
CASSWDGVAEQFF
>TRBJ2-1|many|TRBV20-1|TRBD2
TGCAGTCTACAGTCTAGCGGGGGCCGGTACAATGAGCAGTTCTTC
CSLQSSGGRYNEQFF
>TRBJ2-5|many|TRBV7-2|NA
TGTGCCAGCAGCTCCCAGTCAGAGACCCAGTACTTC
CASSSQSETQYF
>TRBJ2-1|many|TRBV4-3|NA
TGCGCCAGCAGCCAAGATCAGGGGAGCTCCTACAATGAGCAGTTCTTC
CASSQDQGSSYNEQFF
>TRBJ1-1|NA|TRBV6-2/TRBV6-3|TRBD1
TGTGCCAGCTACCCAATCAGGGGGACCATGAACACTGAAGCTTTCTTT
CASYPIRGTMNTEAFF
>TRBJ1-5|few|TRBV7-8|NA
TGTGCCAGCAGCTACCGGGACAAACCAAATAGCAATCAGCCCCAGCATTTT
CASSYRDKPNSNQPQHF
>TRBJ2-1|many|TRBV10-3|NA
TGTGCCATCAGCCTAGGGGTCGGGTCCTACAATGAGCAGTTCTTC
CAISLGVGSYNEQFF
>TRBJ2-7|many|TRBV7-6|NA
TGTGCCAGCAGCTTATCTTCCAGGGACGAGCAGTACTTC
CASSLSSRDEQYF
>TRBJ2-1|few|TRBV7-8|TRBD2
TGTGCCAGCAGCTTGACTGGCGGGAGGTCCTACAATGAGCAGTTCTTC
CASSLTGGRSYNEQFF
>TRBJ2-3|NA|TRBV20-1|TRBD2
TGCAGTGCTGGTACTAGCGGCAACACAGATACGCAGTATTTT
CSAGTSGNTDTQYF
>TRBJ2-7|few|TRBV6-2/TRBV6-3|NA
TGTGCCAGCCGCCGTCCGGGTGACGAGCAGTACTTC
CASRRPGDEQYF
>TRBJ1-5|many|TRBV4-3|NA
TGCGCCAGCAGCCAAGATCCCCAAGGATATAGCAATCAGCCCCAGCATTTT
CASSQDPQGYSNQPQHF
>TRBJ2-1|NA|TRBV18|TRBD2
TGTGCCAGCTCACCACCTTTGGGACTACTTTCCTACAATGAGCAGTTCTTC
CASSPPLGLLSYNEQFF
>TRBJ2-1|few|TRBV7-6|TRBD2
TGTGCCAGCAGCTACGGGACTACTAGCTCCTACAATGAGCAGTTCTTC
CASSYGTTSSYNEQFF
>TRBJ2-5|few|TRBV7-9|TRBD1
TGTGCCAGCAGACAGGGGACAGGGTTGGAAGAGACCCAGTACTTC
CASRQGTGLEETQYF
>TRBJ2-2|few|TRBV6-1|NA
TGTGCCAGCAAGGGCGTCGCGAACACCGGGGAGCTGTTTTTT
CASKGVANTGELFF
>TRBJ2-1|few|TRBV7-2|TRBD2
TGTGCCAGCAGCCTAGGGCTTGGGGGGGGGAATGAGCAGTTCTTC
CASSLGLGGGNEQFF
>TRBJ2-2|few|TRBV29-1|TRBD2
TGCAGCGTGCGGGAGGGGATGGGCACCGGGGAGCTGTTTTTT
CSVREGMGTGELFF
>TRBJ2-7|few|TRBV5-1|TRBD2
TGCGCCAGCAGCCTGACTAGCGGGCGCGAGCAGTACTTC
CASSLTSGREQYF
>TRBJ2-5|many|TRBV27|NA
TGTGCCAGCAGTCCCCGAAGACAAACGGAGACCCAGTACTTC
CASSPRRQTETQYF
>TRBJ2-7|NA|TRBV7-2|TRBD1
TGTGCCAGCAGCAACAGGGGGTACGAGCAGTACTTC
CASSNRGYEQYF
>TRBJ2-7|NA|TRBV28|TRBD1
TGTGCCAGCAGCATAAAAGGACAGGGGGACTTC
CASSIKGQGDF
>TRBJ2-1|many|TRBV20-1|TRBD2
TGCAGTGCGCCCCTAGCGGGAGGGCCACATGAGCAGTTCTTC
CSAPLAGGPHEQFF